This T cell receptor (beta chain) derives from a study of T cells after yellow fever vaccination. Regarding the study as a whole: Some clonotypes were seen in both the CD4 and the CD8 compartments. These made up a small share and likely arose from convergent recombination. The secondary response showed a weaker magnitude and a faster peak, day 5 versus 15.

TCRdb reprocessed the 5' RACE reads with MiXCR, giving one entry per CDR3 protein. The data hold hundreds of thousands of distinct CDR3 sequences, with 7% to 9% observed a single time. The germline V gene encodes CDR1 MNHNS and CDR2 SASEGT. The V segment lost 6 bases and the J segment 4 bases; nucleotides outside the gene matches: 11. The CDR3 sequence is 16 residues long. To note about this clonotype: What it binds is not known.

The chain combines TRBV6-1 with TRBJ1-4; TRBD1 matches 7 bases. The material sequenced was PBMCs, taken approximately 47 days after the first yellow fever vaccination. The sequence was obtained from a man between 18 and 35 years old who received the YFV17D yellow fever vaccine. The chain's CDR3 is CASSPIRQGFNEKLFF. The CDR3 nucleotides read TGTGCCAGCAGCCCCATCCGACAGGGCTTTAATGAAAAACTGTTTTTT.